This TCR beta chain emerged from a study of blood T cell repertoires in COVID-19 (TCRdb year 2020). Regarding the research as a whole: Collaborator samples came from the United States, Italy and Spain and covered acute and convalescent phases of COVID-19. The material from the prospective study consisted of cDNA or gDNA derived from T cells, B-cell-depleted T cells, or PBMCs. The dataset comprised deeply sampled blood TCRbeta repertoires from subjects exposed to, actively infected with, or recovered from COVID-19. A freely available public database, intended as a resource for researchers studying the immune response to SARS-CoV-2, is where the repertoires were released. The samples were drawn from two sources: the first 160 participants of the ongoing ImmuneRACE study, and 1,000 to 1,500 subjects contributed by 6 global collaborators. The sample metadata nearly always contained a de-identified subject ID, COVID-19 status, age in years and sex. HLA class I and class II types, where available, came from metadata supplied by the sample provider rather than from assay-based typing. What the study reported, not specific to this receptor: The amount of clinical and demographic metadata varied by source and participant and was provided uncurated.

With regard to this clone: The clone's antigen remains unknown. Base qualities are not provided; no much larger clone lies one nucleotide away.

The germline V and J ends show losses of 8 bases and 0 bases respectively, and no gene match explains 0 bases of the junction. The cysteine opens and the phenylalanine closes a CDR3 of 13 amino acids. The sequence is cut down to CDR3 DNA, 39 bases in frame from base 1. Collaborating institutions collected whole blood in K2EDTA tubes following their own protocols. For TCRbeta analysis, collaborators shipped samples as frozen whole blood, isolated PBMCs, or DNA extracted from either of those sample types. TCRbeta CDR3 regions were amplified from genomic DNA by means of the immunoSEQ Assay, a bias-controlled multiplex PCR. Per the original workflow: The number of nucleated cells in each sample was estimated from the amplification of reference gene primers within the assay. To quantify the absolute abundance of each unique TCRbeta CDR3 rearrangement, sequence reads were collapsed and filtered. For each sample, productive Simpson clonality was calculated as the square root of Simpson's diversity index over productive rearrangements. TCRdb holds this immuneACCESS table with in-frame rearrangements only. Some clones are missing; in checked studies, unresolved V genes explain under half, and the rest has no known cause. D and trimming come from the DNA, and the V and J calls and clone size come from that table. Across this sample there are 35,000 to 45,000 clones, with 88% seen only once. The top ten clones comprise 2% to 2.5% of the sample.

The V and J genes are TRBV12-3 or TRBV12-4 and TRBJ2-1; the junction holds 8 bases that match TRBD2. Source material: peripheral blood. The receptor was derived from a human donor in a cohort sampled during active COVID-19. The sequenced DNA: TGTGCCAGCCGGGGGGGCTCCTACAATGAGCAGTTCTTC. It is translated as CASRGGSYNEQFF.